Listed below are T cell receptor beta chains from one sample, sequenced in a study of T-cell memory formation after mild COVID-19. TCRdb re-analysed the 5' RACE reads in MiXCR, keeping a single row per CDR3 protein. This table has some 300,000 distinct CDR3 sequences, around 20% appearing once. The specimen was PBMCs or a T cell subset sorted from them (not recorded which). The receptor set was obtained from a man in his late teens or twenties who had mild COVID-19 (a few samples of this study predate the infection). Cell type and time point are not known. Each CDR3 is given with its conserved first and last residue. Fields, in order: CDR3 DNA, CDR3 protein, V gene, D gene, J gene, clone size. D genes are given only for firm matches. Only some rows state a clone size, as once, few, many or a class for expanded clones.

CDR3nt: TGCAGTGCTAGGAGGGGACTAGCGGGGGGCACAGATACGCAGTATTTT; CDR3aa: CSARRGLAGGTDTQYF; v_gene: TRBV20-1; d_gene: TRBD2; j_gene: TRBJ2-3; abundance: few
CDR3nt: TGTGCCAGCAGCCGCCTCGGAACCGGGGAGCTGTTTTTT; CDR3aa: CASSRLGTGELFF; v_gene: TRBV12-3/TRBV12-4; d_gene: .; j_gene: TRBJ2-2; abundance: .
CDR3nt: TGTGCCAACGACAGGGGGCACGGCGGGGAGCTGTTTTTT; CDR3aa: CANDRGHGGELFF; v_gene: TRBV12-3/TRBV12-4; d_gene: TRBD1; j_gene: TRBJ2-2; abundance: few
CDR3nt: TGTGCCATCAGTGACCAACCGACAGGGGTCGACTATGGCTACACCTTC; CDR3aa: CAISDQPTGVDYGYTF; v_gene: TRBV10-3; d_gene: TRBD1; j_gene: TRBJ1-2; abundance: few
CDR3nt: TGTGCCAGCAGCCAGAGACAGGGGGCTTCCTATAATTCACCCCTCCACTTT; CDR3aa: CASSQRQGASYNSPLHF; v_gene: TRBV14; d_gene: TRBD1; j_gene: TRBJ1-6; abundance: once
CDR3nt: TGTGCCATCAGGCAGGGGGGCGGCTACGAGCAGTACTTC; CDR3aa: CAIRQGGGYEQYF; v_gene: TRBV10-3; d_gene: .; j_gene: TRBJ2-7; abundance: .
CDR3nt: TGTGCCAGCAGCTTGGACGTCGGGCGGCTAGCGGGGATCAATGAGCAGTTCTTC; CDR3aa: CASSLDVGRLAGINEQFF; v_gene: TRBV5-6; d_gene: TRBD2; j_gene: TRBJ2-1; abundance: .
CDR3nt: TGTGCCAGCAGCCCGGGACAGGGTTACACTGAAGCTTTCTTT; CDR3aa: CASSPGQGYTEAFF; v_gene: TRBV7-9; d_gene: TRBD1; j_gene: TRBJ1-1; abundance: many
CDR3nt: TGTGCCTGTCCTTCCCCCGGGGACAATGAGCAGTTCTTC; CDR3aa: CACPSPGDNEQFF; v_gene: TRBV12-3/TRBV12-4; d_gene: .; j_gene: TRBJ2-1; abundance: many
CDR3nt: TGTGCCAGCAGCTCCAGGAAGCGAGGCACCGGGGAGCTGTTTTTT; CDR3aa: CASSSRKRGTGELFF; v_gene: TRBV11-2; d_gene: .; j_gene: TRBJ2-2; abundance: .
CDR3nt: TGTGCCAGCAGCTCACCTGGGGTCCCAGATACGCAGTATTTT; CDR3aa: CASSSPGVPDTQYF; v_gene: TRBV4-2; d_gene: .; j_gene: TRBJ2-3; abundance: .
CDR3nt: TGCAGTGCTAGACGGATGGATGAGACAGTACATACGCAGTATTTT; CDR3aa: CSARRMDETVHTQYF; v_gene: TRBV20-1; d_gene: .; j_gene: TRBJ2-3; abundance: .
CDR3nt: TGTGCCAGCAGCCCCCCCCGTGGGGAGTGGGGTAATGAGCAGTTCTTC; CDR3aa: CASSPPRGEWGNEQFF; v_gene: TRBV7-9; d_gene: .; j_gene: TRBJ2-1; abundance: .